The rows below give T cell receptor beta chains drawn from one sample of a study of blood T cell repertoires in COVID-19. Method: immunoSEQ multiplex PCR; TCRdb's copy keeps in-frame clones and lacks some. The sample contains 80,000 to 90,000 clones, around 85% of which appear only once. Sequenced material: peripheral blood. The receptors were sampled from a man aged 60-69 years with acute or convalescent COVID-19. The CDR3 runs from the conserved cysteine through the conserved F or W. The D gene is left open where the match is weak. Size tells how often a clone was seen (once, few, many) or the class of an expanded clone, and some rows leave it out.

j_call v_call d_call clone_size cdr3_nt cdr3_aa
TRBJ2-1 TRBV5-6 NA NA TGTGCCAGCAGCTTGTTCATCTCCTACAATGAGCAGTTCTTC CASSLFISYNEQFF
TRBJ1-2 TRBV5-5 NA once TGTGCCAGCAGCTTGAGCGGCGGGGGAACCAACTATGGCTACACCTTC CASSLSGGGTNYGYTF
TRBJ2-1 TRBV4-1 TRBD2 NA TGCGCCAGCAGCCAACATAGCGGGGGGAATTACAATGAGCAGTTCTTC CASSQHSGGNYNEQFF
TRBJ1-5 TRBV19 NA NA TGTGCCAGTAGTATCGGGGGTTTAATCGCAAATCAGCCCCAGCATTTT CASSIGGLIANQPQHF
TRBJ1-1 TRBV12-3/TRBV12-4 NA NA TGTGCCAGCAGCCCGGGGGGGGACACTGAAGCTTTCTTT CASSPGGDTEAFF
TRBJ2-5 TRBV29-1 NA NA TGCAGCGTTGAAGGTCGACAGAGTGGTGTTGAGACCCAGTACTTC CSVEGRQSGVETQYF
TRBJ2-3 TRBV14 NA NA TGTGCCAGCAGCCCCTGGACTAAAAAAGATACGCAGTATTTT CASSPWTKKDTQYF
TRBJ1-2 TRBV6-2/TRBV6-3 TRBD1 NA TGTGCCAGCAGCACCACAGGGGGCAGGATAAATGGCTACACCTTC CASSTTGGRINGYTF
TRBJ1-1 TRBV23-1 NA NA TGCGCCAGCAGTCAATTGGGGCCCACTGAAGCTTTCTTT CASSQLGPTEAFF
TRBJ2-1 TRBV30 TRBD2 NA TGTGCCTGCCCGGGACTAGCGTCCGATGAGCAGTTCTTC CACPGLASDEQFF
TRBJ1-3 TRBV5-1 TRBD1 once TGCGCCAGCAGCTTAGACAGGGGGGACTCTGGAAACACCATATATTTT CASSLDRGDSGNTIYF
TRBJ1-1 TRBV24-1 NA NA TGTGCCACCAGTGAGGGGGCTCAGACTGAAGCTTTCTTT CATSEGAQTEAFF
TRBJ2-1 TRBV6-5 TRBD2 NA TGTGCCAGCAGGAGCGGGGGTAACGACAATGAGCAGTTCTTC CASRSGGNDNEQFF
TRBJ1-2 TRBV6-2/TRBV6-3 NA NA TGTGCCAGCAGTTACTCGATTCAGGATTTGGATGGCTACACCTTC CASSYSIQDLDGYTF
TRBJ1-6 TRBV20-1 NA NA TGCAGTGCTAGTCCCTATCGTCGGTCCTATAATTCACCCCTCCACTTT CSASPYRRSYNSPLHF
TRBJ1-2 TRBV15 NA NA TGTGCCACCAGCAAACAGGAATATGGCTACACCTTC CATSKQEYGYTF
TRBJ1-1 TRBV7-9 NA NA TGTGCCAGCAGCTTAGGGTTCGGCGGATACACTGAAGCTTTCTTT CASSLGFGGYTEAFF
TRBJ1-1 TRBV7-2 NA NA TGTGCCAGCAGCTTAGAACGCCAGGGAAACACTGAAGCTTTCTTT CASSLERQGNTEAFF
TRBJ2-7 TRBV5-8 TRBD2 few TGTGCCAGCAGCTTGGTGGCGGGAGCGACCACCTACGAGCAGTACTTC CASSLVAGATTYEQYF
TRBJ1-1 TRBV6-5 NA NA TGTGCCAGCAGTTACTCGAAAGGGGGGGGAGGCACTGAAGCTTTCTTT CASSYSKGGGGTEAFF
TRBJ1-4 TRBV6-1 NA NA TGTGCCAGCAGTGAAGCCGCAGGATGGACAACTAATGAAAAACTGTTTTTT CASSEAAGWTTNEKLFF
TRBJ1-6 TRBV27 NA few TGTGCCACTCAGGGGTTCCGGGGTTCACCCCTCCACTTT CATQGFRGSPLHF
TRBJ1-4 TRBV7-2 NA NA TGTGCCAGCAGCCCTAGATCTCGGGAAAAACTGTTTTTT CASSPRSREKLFF
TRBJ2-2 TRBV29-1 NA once TGCAGCGTTGCACAACCGAACACCGGGGAGCTGTTTTTT CSVAQPNTGELFF
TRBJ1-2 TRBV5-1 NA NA TGCGCCAGCAGCTTGGTTGCGGGGAACTATGGCTACACCTTC CASSLVAGNYGYTF
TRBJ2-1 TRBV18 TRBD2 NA TGTGCCAGCTCACGCGGGACTAGCGGGGGGGTGAGCAATGAGCAGTTCTTC CASSRGTSGGVSNEQFF
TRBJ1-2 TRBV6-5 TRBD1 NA TGTGCCAGCAACGGCAGGGGGAATGGCTACACCTTC CASNGRGNGYTF
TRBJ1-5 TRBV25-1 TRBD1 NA TGTGCCAGCAGTGGATGGGACAGCCACAATCAGCCCCAGCATTTT CASSGWDSHNQPQHF
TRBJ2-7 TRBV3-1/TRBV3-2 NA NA TGTGCCAGCAGCCTGGAAGGGGGTAGCTCCTACGAGCAGTACTTC CASSLEGGSSYEQYF
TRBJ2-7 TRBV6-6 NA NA TGTGCCAGCAGTTACTCCGGACAGATTGGCTCCTACGAGCAGTACTTC CASSYSGQIGSYEQYF
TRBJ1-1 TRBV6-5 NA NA TGTGCCAGCAGTTACTCGCGAGGCGGCACTGAAGCTTTCTTT CASSYSRGGTEAFF
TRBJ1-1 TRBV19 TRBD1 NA TGTGCCAGTAGTCCCCTCGACAGGGGTAACACTGAAGCTTTCTTT CASSPLDRGNTEAFF
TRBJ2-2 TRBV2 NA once TGTGCCAGCAGTGACCCCACGGGAGAATTAAGGGTTCCCGGGGAGCTGTTTTTT CASSDPTGELRVPGELFF
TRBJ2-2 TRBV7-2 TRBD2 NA TGTGCCAGCAGCCCTATAGCGGGGGCGAACACCGGGGAGCTGTTTTTT CASSPIAGANTGELFF
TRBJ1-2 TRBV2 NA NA TGTGCCAGCAGTGGGGGAGGCAGCCGCTATGGCTACACCTTC CASSGGGSRYGYTF
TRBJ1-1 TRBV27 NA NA TGTGCCAGCAGTTTAAACAGACAAGTAACTGAAGCTTTCTTT CASSLNRQVTEAFF
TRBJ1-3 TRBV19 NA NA TGTGCCAGTTCCCCAACTGGAAACACCATATATTTT CASSPTGNTIYF
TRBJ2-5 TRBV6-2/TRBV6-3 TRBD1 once TGTGCCAGCAGTCGGAGGACAGGGGGCGCTTCTAAGACCCAGTACTTC CASSRRTGGASKTQYF
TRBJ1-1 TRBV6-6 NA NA TGTGCCAGCAGCGAGACATTGAACACTGAAGCTTTCTTT CASSETLNTEAFF
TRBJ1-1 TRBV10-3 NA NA TGTGCCATCAGTGAGAGGGGGAACACTGAAGCTTTCTTT CAISERGNTEAFF
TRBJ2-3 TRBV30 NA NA TGTGCCTGTAGCCTTAGAGGGCGGGGCCCCGCCGCCACAGATACGCAGTATTTT CACSLRGRGPAATDTQYF
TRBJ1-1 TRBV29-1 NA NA TGCAGCGTTGAAGTTTCAGGGAAGGTTGAAGCTTTCTTT CSVEVSGKVEAFF
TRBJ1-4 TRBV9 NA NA TGTGCCAGCAGCGTAGATGCAGGGATGGACAAACTGTTTTTT CASSVDAGMDKLFF
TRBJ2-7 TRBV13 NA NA TGTGCCAGCAGCGAGGACAGACCGTTCTCCTACGAGCAGTACTTC CASSEDRPFSYEQYF
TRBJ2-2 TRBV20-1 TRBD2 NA TGCAGTGCTAGTGACGGAGCGGGGGCATTAGGGGAGCTGTTTTTT CSASDGAGALGELFF
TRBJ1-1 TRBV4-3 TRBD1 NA TGCGCCAGCAGCCACTCCCGTACAGGGGACACTGAAGCTTTCTTT CASSHSRTGDTEAFF
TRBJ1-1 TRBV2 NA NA TGTGCCAGCAGGGAGGGTGCCTGGAACACTGAAGCTTTCTTT CASREGAWNTEAFF
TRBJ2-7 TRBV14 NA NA TGTGCCAGCAGCCGAGGGGGTGCCAGCGGCTCCTACGAGCAGTACTTC CASSRGGASGSYEQYF
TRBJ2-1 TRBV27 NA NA TGTGCCAGCAGTAGGGGTGAATGGTATGAGCAGTTCTTC CASSRGEWYEQFF
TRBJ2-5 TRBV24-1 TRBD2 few TGTGCCACCAGTGACGCGGCGGGGGGCCGTGAGACCCAGTACTTC CATSDAAGGRETQYF
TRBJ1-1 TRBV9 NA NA TGTGCCAGCAGCGAGGGGGACCCAAACACTGAAGCTTTCTTT CASSEGDPNTEAFF
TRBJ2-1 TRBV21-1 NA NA TGTGCCAGCAGCAAAACCGGGGCAACTAGCGGGGGGAACAATGAGCAGTTCTTC CASSKTGATSGGNNEQFF
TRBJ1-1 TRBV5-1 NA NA TGCGCCAGCAGCTTCACGGGACACCTGAACACTGAAGCTTTCTTT CASSFTGHLNTEAFF
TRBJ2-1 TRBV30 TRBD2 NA TGTGCCGGAGGGTGGGGGGGCTCCTACAATGAGCAGTTCTTC CAGGWGGSYNEQFF
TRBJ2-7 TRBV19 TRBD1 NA TGTGCCAGTAGCCAGGGGGCAGGGTACGAGCAGTACTTC CASSQGAGYEQYF